Listed below are T cell receptor beta chains from one sample, sequenced in a study of vaccination effects on CD4 cells after COVID-19. Profiled with immunoSEQ multiplex PCR; TCRdb holds only in-frame clones, not every one. This sample has roughly 63,000 clones; about 80% occur once, and the top ten carry about 12%. Their antigens remain unidentified. This specimen consisted of CD4+ T cells from PBMCs cultured with SARS-CoV-2 spike peptides, obtained before COVID-19 vaccination. These receptors originate from a human donor who received a COVID-19 vaccine. The CDR3 runs from the conserved cysteine through the conserved F or W. The order of the fields is clone size, J gene, V gene, D gene, CDR3 protein, CDR3 DNA. A D gene is named only where the DNA matches it firmly. Size is omitted from some rows. Given values are once, few, many or a class for expanded clones.

- TRBJ1-1 TRBV30 - CAWEAGSGTEAFF TGTGCCTGGGAAGCTGGGAGCGGCACTGAAGCTTTCTTT
once TRBJ2-3 TRBV27 TRBD1 CASSLDRDRSTDTQYF TGTGCCAGCAGTTTAGACCGGGACAGGTCTACAGATACGCAGTATTTT
few TRBJ2-2 TRBV5-1 TRBD2 CASSLTSGAVTGELFF TGCGCCAGCAGCTTGACTAGCGGGGCGGTAACCGGGGAGCTGTTTTTT
- TRBJ1-5 TRBV7-3 - CASSLGSGQPQHF TGTGCCAGCAGCTTAGGCAGTGGACAGCCCCAGCATTTT
few TRBJ1-6 TRBV15 - CATLSRDGSPLHF TGTGCCACCCTTTCCAGGGACGGTTCACCCCTCCACTTT
- TRBJ2-5 TRBV7-2 TRBD1 CASSIRTGQETQYF TGTGCCAGCAGCATTCGGACAGGACAAGAGACCCAGTACTTC
- TRBJ2-2 TRBV5-1 - CASSFLSTGELFF TGCGCCAGCAGCTTTCTCTCAACCGGGGAGCTGTTTTTT
- TRBJ2-3 TRBV5-6 TRBD1 CASSGAGGQKPTDTQYF TGTGCCAGCAGCGGCGCTGGGGGACAGAAACCCACAGATACGCAGTATTTT
- TRBJ2-1 TRBV7-2 - CASSGGGSYNEQFF TGTGCCAGCAGCGGGGGGGGCAGTTACAATGAGCAGTTCTTC
once TRBJ1-1 TRBV6-5 - CASRPGGGTEAFF TGTGCCAGCAGGCCCGGGGGGGGGACTGAAGCTTTCTTT
- TRBJ1-6 TRBV30 - CAWSAGNHSPLHF TGTGCCTGGAGTGCGGGTAACCATTCACCCCTCCACTTT
- TRBJ2-1 TRBV6-6 TRBD2 CASSYTISGGADEQFF TGTGCCAGCAGTTACACCATCTCGGGGGGGGCCGATGAGCAGTTCTTC
- TRBJ1-1 TRBV19 - CASSNRKGGGSTEAFF TGTGCCAGTAGTAACCGCAAGGGGGGTGGAAGCACTGAAGCTTTCTTT
- TRBJ1-2 TRBV12-3/TRBV12-4 - CASSLWEENGYTF TGTGCCAGCAGTTTATGGGAGGAGAATGGCTACACCTTC
- TRBJ2-1 TRBV4-2 TRBD2 CASSQELAGYNEQFF TGTGCCAGCAGCCAAGAGCTAGCGGGGTACAATGAGCAGTTCTTC
few TRBJ1-2 TRBV9 TRBD1 CASSLGTAKDYGYTF TGTGCCAGCAGCTTGGGGACAGCCAAGGACTATGGCTACACCTTC
- TRBJ2-1 TRBV5-1 - CASSLRAVSYNEQFF TGCGCCAGCAGCCTCAGGGCCGTCTCCTACAATGAGCAGTTCTTC
- TRBJ2-4 TRBV7-9 - CASSSSAGIRENIQYF TGTGCCAGCAGCTCAAGTGCGGGTATTCGCGAAAACATTCAGTACTTC
few TRBJ1-1 TRBV10-3 - CAISVHMDFSEAFF TGTGCCATCAGTGTTCACATGGACTTTTCTGAAGCTTTCTTT
- TRBJ2-3 TRBV7-2 TRBD2 CASSLIGGGGDTQYF TGTGCCAGCAGCTTAATCGGCGGGGGAGGTGATACGCAGTATTTT
- TRBJ2-3 TRBV10-3 TRBD2 CAISTRLAGGPERIDTQYF TGTGCCATCAGTACTAGACTAGCGGGGGGGCCTGAGAGGATAGATACGCAGTATTTT
once TRBJ1-2 TRBV9 TRBD1 CASSVGGQGFNYGYTF TGTGCCAGCAGCGTAGGGGGACAGGGGTTTAACTATGGCTACACCTTC
- TRBJ1-5 TRBV7-2 TRBD1 CASSLGGTDNQPQHF TGTGCCAGCAGCTTAGGTGGGACAGACAATCAGCCCCAGCATTTT
- TRBJ2-2 TRBV28 TRBD1 CASTSDPGGNTGELFF TGTGCCAGCACCTCAGATCCAGGGGGCAACACCGGGGAGCTGTTTTTT
- TRBJ1-2 TRBV5-8 TRBD1 CASSPRTGAANRDGYTF TGTGCCAGCAGCCCTCGGACAGGGGCAGCGAATCGGGATGGCTACACCTTC
once TRBJ1-1 TRBV19 TRBD1 CASSSPTGGIMNTEAFF TGTGCCAGTAGTTCGCCGACAGGGGGGATCATGAACACTGAAGCTTTCTTT
- TRBJ2-1 TRBV6-6 - CASSYEWYNEQFF TGTGCCAGCAGTTACGAGTGGTACAATGAGCAGTTCTTC
- TRBJ1-4 TRBV7-9 - CASSSLRAANEKLFF TGTGCCAGCAGCTCGCTCCGGGCCGCAAATGAAAAACTGTTTTTT